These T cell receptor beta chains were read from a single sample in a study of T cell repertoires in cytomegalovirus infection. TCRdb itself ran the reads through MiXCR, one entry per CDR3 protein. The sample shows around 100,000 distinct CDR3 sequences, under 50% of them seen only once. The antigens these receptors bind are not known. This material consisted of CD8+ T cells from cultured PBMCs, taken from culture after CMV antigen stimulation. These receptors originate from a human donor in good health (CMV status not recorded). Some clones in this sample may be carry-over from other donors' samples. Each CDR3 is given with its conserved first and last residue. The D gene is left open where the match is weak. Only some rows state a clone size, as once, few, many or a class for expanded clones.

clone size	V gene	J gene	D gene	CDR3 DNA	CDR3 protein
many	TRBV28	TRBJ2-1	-	TGTGCCAGCACCCTCTCCGGGACCCTAAGAGGTGAGCAGTTCTTC	CASTLSGTLRGEQFF
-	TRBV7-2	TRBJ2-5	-	TGTGCCAGCAGCTTAGCGCTGAGTAGGATAGAGACCCAGTACTTC	CASSLALSRIETQYF
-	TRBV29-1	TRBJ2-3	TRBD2	TGCAGCGTTGAGGGGACTAGCGGAACAGATACGCAGTATTTT	CSVEGTSGTDTQYF
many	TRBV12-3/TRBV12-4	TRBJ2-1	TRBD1	TGTGCCAGCAGTTTGACAGGGGGATACAATGAGCAGTTCTTC	CASSLTGGYNEQFF
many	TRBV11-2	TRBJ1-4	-	TGTGCCAGCAGCTGGGGTTCACTCATGGGAGAAAAACTGTTTTTT	CASSWGSLMGEKLFF
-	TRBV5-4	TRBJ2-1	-	TGTGCCAGCAGCTTTCGAGGGGACAATGAGCAGTTCTTC	CASSFRGDNEQFF
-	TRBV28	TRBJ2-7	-	TGTGCCAGCAGTTTCCGGGGGCTTCGATCCTACGAGCAGTACTTC	CASSFRGLRSYEQYF
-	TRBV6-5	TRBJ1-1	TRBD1	TGTGCCAGCAGTTACTCCCCGGAGACAGGGCATACTGAAGCTTTCTTT	CASSYSPETGHTEAFF
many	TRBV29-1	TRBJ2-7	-	TGCAGCGTTGAAGATCCCGAGGGGGGCTACGAGCAGTACTTC	CSVEDPEGGYEQYF
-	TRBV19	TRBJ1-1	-	TGTGCCAGTAGTATAGGGGGAGACACTGAAGCTTTCTTT	CASSIGGDTEAFF
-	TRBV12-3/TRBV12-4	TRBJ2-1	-	TGTGCCAGCAGTTTTGGACCAAATGAGCAGTTCTTC	CASSFGPNEQFF
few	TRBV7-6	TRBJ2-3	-	TGTGCCAGCAAGGGGGATACGCAGTATTTT	CASKGDTQYF
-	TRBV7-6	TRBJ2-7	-	TGTGCCAGCAGCAAGCCCGGGACTCCCTACGAGCAGTACTTC	CASSKPGTPYEQYF
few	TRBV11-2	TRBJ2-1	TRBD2	TGTGCCAGCAGCTACAAGACTAGCGGGGGGGACTGGAATGAGCAGTTCTTC	CASSYKTSGGDWNEQFF
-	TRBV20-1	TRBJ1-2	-	TGCAGTGCTAGAGTAGGTGGATCTGAGGGCTACACCTTC	CSARVGGSEGYTF
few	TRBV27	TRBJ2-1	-	TGTGCCAGCACCGGTTTGGCGGAAGAGCAGTTCTTC	CASTGLAEEQFF
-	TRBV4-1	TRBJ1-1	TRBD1	TGCGCCAGCAGCCAAGATAACAGGGGAGGCACTGAAGCTTTCTTT	CASSQDNRGGTEAFF
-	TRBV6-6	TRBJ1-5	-	TGTGCCAGCACCAACGCGGGGGGTCAGCCCCAGCATTTT	CASTNAGGQPQHF